The 11 T cell receptor beta chains below come from one sample, sequenced in a study of shared clonotypes between healthy human individuals. Some clones are missing from TCRdb's copy, which holds only in-frame ones; the method was immunoSEQ multiplex PCR. The profile covers 660,000 or so clones, with about 96% appearing a single time and 0.11% taken by the ten largest. CD45RO negativity and positive selection for CCR7 defined naive CD8 cells, a population that excluded terminally differentiated effector memory CD45RA+ cells. Material: naive CD8+ T cells sorted from blood. These receptors were obtained from a woman in her 30s in good health.

The genes are TRBV7-7 and TRBJ2-1; the match to TRBD2 covers 12 bases. The trim removed 5 bases at V and 6 bases at J, leaving 8 bases unmatched. Per the germline V gene, CDR1 is SSHAT and CDR2 is FNYEAQ (reference sequence). The CDR3 is 16 amino acids. CDR3 nucleotides: TGTGCCAGCAGCCCCTCTAGCGGGAGGGTGGCCAATGAGCAGTTCTTC. Translation gives CASSPSSGRVANEQFF.

The chain joins TRBV4-2 to TRBJ2-7; weak D call: TRBD1 (6 bases). The germline gives CDR1 LGHNA, CDR2 YNFKEQ. V lost 1 base to trimming and J lost 0 bases, with 10 bases between them. The CDR3 spans 15 residues. Here the CDR3 DNA reads TGTGCCAGCAGCCAAGTTACAGGGCACTCCTACGAGCAGTACTTC. Its translation: CASSQVTGHSYEQYF.

The chain carries TRBV4-1 and TRBJ2-2; the D gene is possibly TRBD1 (5 bases). The CDR3 totals 15 residues. Germline CDR1 is MGHRA and CDR2 is YSYEKL. The ends were cut back, 1 base at V and 8 bases at J, with 14 bases in the middle. The CDR3, as DNA: TGCGCCAGCAGCCAAGCCGCAGGGTTGGCGGGGGAGCTGTTTTTT. Translated: CASSQAAGLAGELFF.

The CDR3 spells CASSYSPTDTQYF. For the CDR3, the DNA is TGTGCCAGCAGTTACTCCCCCACAGATACGCAGTATTTT. J is TRBJ2-3 and V is TRBV6-5; D uncertain. V was pared by 0 bases and J by 2 bases, with 3 bases between. This CDR3 is built from 13 residues. Germline V gene lookup returns CDR1 MNHEY and CDR2 SVGAGI.

The chain couples TRBV5-1 to TRBJ2-7; 9 bases match TRBD2. Germline V gene lookup returns CDR1 SGHRS and CDR2 YFSETQ. The J segment lost 3 bases and the V segment lost 4 bases, leaving 11 bases of the junction unmatched. This CDR3 contains 16 residues. The CDR3 sequence: CASSPTPSGMYYEQYF. CDR3 nucleotides: TGCGCCAGCAGCCCGACCCCTAGCGGGATGTACTACGAGCAGTACTTC.

V usage is TRBV27 and J usage is TRBJ2-1; D is possibly TRBD2 (5 bases). CDR3 length equals 16 residues. Germline V gene data show CDR1 as MNHEY and CDR2 as SMNVEV (reference sequence). The V end was cut by 2 bases, the J end by 3 bases, with 14 bases between. The CDR3 DNA is TGTGCCAGCAGTTTAGAACCGGACGGGGACTACAATGAGCAGTTCTTC. Its protein product is CASSLEPDGDYNEQFF.

The chain uses TRBV9 and TRBJ2-1; D ambiguous. The CDR3 has 13 amino acids. CDR1 is SGDLS and CDR2 is YYNGEE in the germline V gene. Trimming pared 3 bases from V and 7 bases from J, leaving 11 bases between. The CDR3 here is CASSAPAWNEQFF. The CDR3 DNA reads TGTGCCAGCAGCGCTCCCGCGTGGAATGAGCAGTTCTTC.

The chain is built from TRBV5-1 and TRBJ1-1, with a tentative D call TRBD1 (5 bases). V lost 0 bases and J 0 bases, leaving 9 bases between the germline ends. CDR1 SGHRS and CDR2 YFSETQ come from the germline V gene. The CDR3 runs to 15 residues. As DNA, the CDR3 is TGCGCCAGCAGCTTGGGGGACCGACTGAACACTGAAGCTTTCTTT. It encodes CASSLGDRLNTEAFF.

The chain carries TRBV27 and TRBJ2-3; TRBD2 matches at 8 bases. This CDR3 region has 15 residues. V was clipped by 4 bases and J by 5 bases; unmatched bases: 8. CDR1 is MNHEY and CDR2 is SMNVEV in the germline V gene (reference sequence). This CDR3 reads CASSSGGRRGDTQYF. The CDR3 nucleotides read TGTGCCAGCAGTTCCGGCGGGAGGAGGGGAGATACGCAGTATTTT.

In this sample, this clone turned up once. This sequence joins TRBV27 and TRBJ1-1; D remains unclear. V was pared by 6 bases and J by 5 bases, with 13 bases between. Germline values: CDR1 MNHEY, CDR2 SMNVEV (reference sequence). This CDR3 comprises 13 residues. CDR3 in amino acids: CASSHIKGTEAFF. The CDR3 DNA sequence: TGTGCCAGCAGCCATATAAAGGGTACTGAAGCTTTCTTT.

The J gene is TRBJ2-2, the V gene TRBV27, with TRBD2 matching over 7 bases. The CDR3 runs to 16 residues. Germline values: CDR1 MNHEY, CDR2 SMNVEV (reference sequence). V lost 8 bases to trimming and J lost 7 bases; unmatched junction nucleotides: 16. CDR3 DNA: TGTGCCAGCCAACCCGGGCTAGCGGATTGGGGCGGGGAGCTGTTTTTT. Protein product: CASQPGLADWGGELFF.